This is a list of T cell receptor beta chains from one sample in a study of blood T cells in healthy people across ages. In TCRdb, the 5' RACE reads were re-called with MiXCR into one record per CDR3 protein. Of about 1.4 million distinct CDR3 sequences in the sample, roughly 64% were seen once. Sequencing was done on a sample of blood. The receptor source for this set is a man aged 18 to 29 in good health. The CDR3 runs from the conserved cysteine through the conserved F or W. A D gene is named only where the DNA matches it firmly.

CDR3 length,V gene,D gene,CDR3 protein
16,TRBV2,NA,CASSNIVQTDKNIQYF
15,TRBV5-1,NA,CASSLEAGFGTEAFF
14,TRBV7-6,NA,CASSPRPTSYGYTF
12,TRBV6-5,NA,CASSPNGNTIYF
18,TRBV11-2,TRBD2,CASSFGLVGSGTYNEQFF
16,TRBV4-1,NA,CASSQARDSDTGELFF
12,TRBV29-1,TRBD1,CSVGTGGYEQYF
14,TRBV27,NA,CASSRTWADTEAFF
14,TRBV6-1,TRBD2,CASTTGTSHNEQFF
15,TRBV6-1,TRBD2,CASNLTSGQYNEQFF
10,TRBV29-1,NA,CSVEVETQYF
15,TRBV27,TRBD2,CASRFIAGNFYEQYF
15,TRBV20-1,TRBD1,CSAPRPGQGAYEQYF
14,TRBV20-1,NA,CSARELGPDTEAFF
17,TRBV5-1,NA,CASSGGRTPTLNYGYTF
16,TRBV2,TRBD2,CASSNGLAGGQETQYF
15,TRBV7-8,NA,CASSLDFNRAYEQYF
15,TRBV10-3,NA,CAISDGQGSTGELFF
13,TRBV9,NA,CASSVSITDTQYF
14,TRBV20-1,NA,CSARDPRGNYGYTF
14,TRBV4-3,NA,CASSQDRPSNEQFF
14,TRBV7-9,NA,CASSYETDATEQYF
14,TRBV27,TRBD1,CASRPGQVPYGYTF
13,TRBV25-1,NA,CASSEVGWYEQYF
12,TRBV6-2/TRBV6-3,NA,CASSYSFSGQYF
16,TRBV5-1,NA,CASSLRPGSDTGELFF
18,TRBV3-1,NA,CASSQDRLGLSGANVLTF
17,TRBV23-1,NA,CASTQEELGPSLYEQYF
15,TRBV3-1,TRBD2,CASKSPGLRGNEQFF
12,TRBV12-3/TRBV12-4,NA,CASSFGYYEQYF
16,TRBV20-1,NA,CSASQLVTNELDTQYF
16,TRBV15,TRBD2,CATSRDHLAGRYEQYF
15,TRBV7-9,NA,CASRSRGRPGETQYF
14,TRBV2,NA,CASSDSGVGEKLFF
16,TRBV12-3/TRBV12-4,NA,CASSLAGSPERTEAFF
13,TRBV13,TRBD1,CASSRTGFPEQYF
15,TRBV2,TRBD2,CASRLAGGRYNEQFF
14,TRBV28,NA,CASSGVVAQETQYF
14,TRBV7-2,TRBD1,CASSFGTGGETQYF
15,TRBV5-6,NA,CASSAGQLAKNIQYF
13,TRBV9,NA,CASSDGTHNEQFF
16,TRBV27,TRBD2,CASSLLGLAGSYEQYF
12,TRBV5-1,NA,CASRRNEETQYF